This T cell receptor (beta chain) was recorded in a study of monozygotic twins with inflammatory bowel disease. Findings of the study overall: On the inverse Simpson index, IBD patients scored lower for TCRbeta diversity than healthy co-twins.

Worth noting for this clonotype: Its antigen is unknown.

CDR1 is ENHRY and CDR2 is SYGVKD in the germline V gene. This CDR3 has 15 amino acids. Samples each yielded cDNA through eight separate reactions. From its re-call of the 5' RACE reads, TCRdb lists each CDR3 protein once, without DNA. Here the sample table reports hundreds of thousands of distinct CDR3 sequences. This sequence originates from a human donor with ulcerative colitis or Crohn's disease, or a healthy co-twin of an affected twin (not recorded which). The sequencing input was blood. The rearrangement uses TRBV10-3 and TRBJ2-7; the TRBD2 assignment by TCRdb is unverifiable without DNA. The chain's CDR3 is CAISDGTSGIYEQYF.